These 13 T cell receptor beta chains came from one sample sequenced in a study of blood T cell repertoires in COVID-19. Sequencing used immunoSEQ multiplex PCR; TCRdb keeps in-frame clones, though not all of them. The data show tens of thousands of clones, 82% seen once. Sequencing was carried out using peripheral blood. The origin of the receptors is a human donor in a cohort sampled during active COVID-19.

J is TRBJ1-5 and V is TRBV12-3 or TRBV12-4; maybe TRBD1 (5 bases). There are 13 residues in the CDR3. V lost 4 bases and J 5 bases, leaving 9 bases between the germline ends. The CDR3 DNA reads TGTGCCAGCAGTTGGGGCAGTCATCAGCCCCAGCATTTT. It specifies CASSWGSHQPQHF.

CDR3 DNA sequence: TGTGCCAGCAGTCGGACTAGCAGGGGCTCCTACGAGCAGTACTTC. This translates into CASSRTSRGSYEQYF. V is TRBV5-5 and J is TRBJ2-7; TRBD2 aligns across 8 bases. Germline V gene sequence: CDR1 SGHKS, CDR2 YYEKEE (reference sequence). The CDR3 sequence is 15 residues long. V shed 5 bases and J 0 bases; nucleotides not matched to a gene: 7.

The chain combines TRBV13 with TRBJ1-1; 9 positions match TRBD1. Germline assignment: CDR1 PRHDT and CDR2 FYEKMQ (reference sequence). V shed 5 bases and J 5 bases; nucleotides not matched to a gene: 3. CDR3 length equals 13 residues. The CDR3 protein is CASSPQGATEAFF. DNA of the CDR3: TGTGCCAGCAGCCCACAGGGGGCTACTGAAGCTTTCTTT. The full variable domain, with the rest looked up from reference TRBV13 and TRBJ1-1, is AAGVIQSPRHLIKEKRETATLKCYPIPRHDTVYWYQQGPGQDPQFLISFYEKMQSDKGSIPDRFSAQQFSDYHSELNMSSLELGDSALYFCASSPQGATEAFFGQGTRLTVV.

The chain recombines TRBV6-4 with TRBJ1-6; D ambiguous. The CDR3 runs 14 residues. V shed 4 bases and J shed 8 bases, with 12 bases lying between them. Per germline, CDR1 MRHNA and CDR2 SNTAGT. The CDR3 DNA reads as TGTGCCAGCAGTGTGACACATCAGGATTCACCCCTCCACTTT. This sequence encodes CASSVTHQDSPLHF.

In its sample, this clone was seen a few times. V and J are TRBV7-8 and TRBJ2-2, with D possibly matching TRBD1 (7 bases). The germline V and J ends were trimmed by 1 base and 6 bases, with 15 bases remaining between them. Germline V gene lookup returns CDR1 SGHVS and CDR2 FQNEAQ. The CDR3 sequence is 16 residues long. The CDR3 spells CASSLGRGRKAGELFF. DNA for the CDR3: TGTGCCAGCAGCTTAGGGAGGGGGCGCAAGGCCGGGGAGCTGTTTTTT.

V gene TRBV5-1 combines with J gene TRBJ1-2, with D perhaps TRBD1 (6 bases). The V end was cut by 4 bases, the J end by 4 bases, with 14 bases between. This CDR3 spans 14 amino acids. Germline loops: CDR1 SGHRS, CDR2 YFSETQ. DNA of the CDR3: TGCGCCAGCAGCCCGGGACAACCGGTCTATGGCTACACCTTC. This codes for CASSPGQPVYGYTF.

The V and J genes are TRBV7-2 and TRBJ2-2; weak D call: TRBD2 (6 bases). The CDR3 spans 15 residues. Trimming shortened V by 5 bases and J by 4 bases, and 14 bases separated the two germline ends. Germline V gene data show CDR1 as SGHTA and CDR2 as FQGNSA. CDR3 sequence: CASSDAGPATGELFF. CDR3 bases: TGTGCCAGCAGCGACGCGGGGCCCGCCACCGGGGAGCTGTTTTTT.

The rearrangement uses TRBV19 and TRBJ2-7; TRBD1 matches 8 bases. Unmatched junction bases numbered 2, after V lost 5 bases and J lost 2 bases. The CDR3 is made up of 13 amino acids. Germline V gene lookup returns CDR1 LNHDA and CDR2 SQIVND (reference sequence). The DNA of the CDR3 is TGTGCCAGTAGTCAGGGACAGGCCTACGAGCAGTACTTC. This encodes CASSQGQAYEQYF.

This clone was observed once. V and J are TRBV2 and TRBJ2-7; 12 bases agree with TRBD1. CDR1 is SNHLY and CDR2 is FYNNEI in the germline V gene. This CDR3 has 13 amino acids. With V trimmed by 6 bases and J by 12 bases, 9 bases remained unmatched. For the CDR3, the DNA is TGTGCCAGCAGGTTGGGACAGGGGGCGCGTTCGTACTTC. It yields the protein CASRLGQGARSYF.

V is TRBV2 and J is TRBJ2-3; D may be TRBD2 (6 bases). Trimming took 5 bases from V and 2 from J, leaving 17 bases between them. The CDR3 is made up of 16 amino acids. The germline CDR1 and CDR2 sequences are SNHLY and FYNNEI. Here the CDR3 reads CASSPRYGGYTDTQYF. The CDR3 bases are TGTGCCAGCAGTCCTCGCTACGGGGGATACACAGATACGCAGTATTTT.

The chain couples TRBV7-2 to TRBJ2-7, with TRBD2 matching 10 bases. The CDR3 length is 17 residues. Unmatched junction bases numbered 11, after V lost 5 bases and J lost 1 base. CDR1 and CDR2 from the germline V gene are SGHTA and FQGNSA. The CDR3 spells CASSPQRGGPKSYEQYF. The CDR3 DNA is TGTGCCAGCAGCCCCCAGCGGGGGGGACCGAAATCCTACGAGCAGTACTTC.

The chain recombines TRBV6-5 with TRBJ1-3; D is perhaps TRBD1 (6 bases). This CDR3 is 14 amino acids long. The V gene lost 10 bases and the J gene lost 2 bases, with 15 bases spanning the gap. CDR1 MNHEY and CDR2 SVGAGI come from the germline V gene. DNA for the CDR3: TGTGCCACTACTGGGAGGGGGGCTGGAAACACCATATATTTT. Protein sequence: CATTGRGAGNTIYF.

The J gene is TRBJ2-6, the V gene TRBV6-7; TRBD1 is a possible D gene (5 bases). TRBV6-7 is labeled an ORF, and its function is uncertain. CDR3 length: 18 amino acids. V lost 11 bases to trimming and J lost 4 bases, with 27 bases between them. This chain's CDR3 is CAGIKPQLDSFGANVLTF. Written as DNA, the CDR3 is TGTGCCGGGATAAAGCCCCAGTTAGACAGTTTCGGGGCCAACGTCCTGACTTTC.